Each of the 7 T cell receptor beta chains below was sequenced from the same sample in a study of breast tumors, draining lymph nodes, adjacent tissues. Samples came from axillary lymph nodes draining the breast cancer. A single record per CDR3 protein comes from TCRdb applying MiXCR to the multiplex PCR reads. The sample contains 65,000 to 80,000 distinct CDR3 sequences, about 21% of which appear only once. The sample comprised axillary lymph node tissue. The receptors originated from a female donor with breast cancer. Some clones in this sample may be carry-over from other donors' samples.

Many counts were recorded for this clonotype. The chain carries TRBV10-3 and TRBJ1-4; TRBD1 is a possible D gene (5 bases). This CDR3 region has 15 residues. The germline V gene has CDR1 ENHRY and CDR2 SYGVKD. The V end was cut by 3 bases, the J end by 5 bases, with 13 bases between. CDR3: CAISDGGSQNEKLFF. CDR3 bases: TGTGCCATCAGTGATGGGGGGTCCCAGAATGAAAAACTGTTTTTT.

This clonotype was counted many times. This sequence joins TRBV7-2 and TRBJ1-4, with 7 bases fitting TRBD1. Germline trimming cut 3 bases from V and 5 bases from J; bases unmatched to any gene: 6. This CDR3 is built from 15 residues. Germline lookup yields CDR1 SGHTA and CDR2 FQGNSA. The CDR3: CASSFVQGSNEKLFF. Here the CDR3 DNA reads TGTGCCAGCAGCTTCGTACAGGGGTCAAATGAAAAACTGTTTTTT.

This clonotype was detected ten times or more. V usage is TRBV4-1 and J usage is TRBJ1-6; 7 bases map to TRBD1. Germline trimming cut 0 bases from V and 10 bases from J; bases unmatched to any gene: 9. CDR3 length: 16 amino acids. Looked up from germline, CDR1 is MGHRA and CDR2 is YSYEKL. The CDR3 coding sequence is TGCGCCAGCAGCCAAGAAAGGGGGCCCGACGAATCACCCCTCCACTTT. It specifies CASSQERGPDESPLHF.

This clonotype has at least ten counts. This chain connects TRBV4-3 to TRBJ2-1; 15 positions agree with TRBD2. The CDR3 loop spans 20 amino acids. J was trimmed by 3 bases and V by 0 bases; bases with no gene match: 9. Germline loops: CDR1 LGHNA, CDR2 YSLEER. The chain's CDR3 is CASSQDAGLAGGGYYNEQFF. The CDR3 coding sequence is TGCGCCAGCAGCCAAGATGCCGGACTAGCGGGAGGGGGCTACTACAATGAGCAGTTCTTC.

In the case of this clonotype: One end of the junction is discordant with germline, which a read error may explain. The genes are TRBV7-2 and TRBJ2-7; perhaps TRBD2 as D (7 bases). The CDR3 spans 16 residues. Germline lookup yields CDR1 SGHTA and CDR2 FQGNSA. Written as DNA, the CDR3 is TGTGCCAGCAAGGGGGGGGCTAGCGGTAGCTCCTGCGAGCAGTACTTC. It encodes CASKGGASGSSCEQYF.

This clonotype was observed many times. This rearrangement joins TRBV20-1 to TRBJ2-2, with D maybe TRBD2 (5 bases). This CDR3 has 14 amino acids. Germline V CDR1 and CDR2: DFQATT, SNEGSKA (reference sequence). Trimming took off 6 bases at V and 4 bases at J, with 15 bases between the two ends. The DNA of the CDR3 is TGCAGTGCCCAACTTCCTAGCAGCACCGGGGAGCTGTTTTTT. Amino acids: CSAQLPSSTGELFF.

Points on this clonotype: One junction end does not reproduce the germline sequence, and a read error may be involved. The rearrangement uses TRBV20-1 and TRBJ2-1; a possible D gene is TRBD1 (5 bases). In germline, CDR1 is DFQATT, CDR2 SNEGSKA (reference sequence). CDR3 length: 16 amino acids. The CDR3 DNA sequence: TGCGGTGCTGGAGTATTTAGACAGCTCTCCTACAATGAGCAGTTCTTC. Protein: CGAGVFRQLSYNEQFF.